These T cell receptor beta chains were read from a single sample in a study of blood T cell repertoires in COVID-19. The table came from immunoSEQ multiplex PCR; TCRdb's copy has only in-frame clones and leaves some out. The sample includes 150,000 to 170,000 clones, around 80% of them seen just once. Sequencing was performed on PBMCs or T cells enriched from blood (not recorded which). The source of these receptors is a man aged 45-65 years who had recovered from COVID-19. CDR3s include the opening cysteine and the closing phenylalanine or tryptophan. D genes are given only for firm matches. Expanded clones are given a class, and other clones once, few, many or no size at all.

d_call clone_size j_call cdr3_length v_call cdr3_nt cdr3_aa
TRBD1 - TRBJ1-1 17 TRBV4-1 TGCGCCAGCAGCCAACCGAGGGACAGGGCATGGGACACTGAAGCTTTCTTT CASSQPRDRAWDTEAFF
TRBD1 - TRBJ2-1 15 TRBV7-2 TGTGCCAGCAGCTATGACAGGGGGCCCTACAATGAGCAGTTCTTC CASSYDRGPYNEQFF
- - TRBJ1-2 14 TRBV4-2 TGTGCCAGCAGCCCTGAGGTACAAAACCAGGGCTACACCTTC CASSPEVQNQGYTF
- - TRBJ1-5 15 TRBV3-1/TRBV3-2 TGTGCCAGCAGCCAAGAGGGGGCTAGCAATCAGCCCCAGCATTTT CASSQEGASNQPQHF
TRBD2 once TRBJ2-3 15 TRBV2 TGTGCCAGCAGTGAGACTAGCGTGGGGACAGATACGCAGTATTTT CASSETSVGTDTQYF
TRBD2 - TRBJ2-1 13 TRBV3-1/TRBV3-2 TGTGCCAGCAGCCAGGCTGACTGGGAGGGTCAGTTCTTC CASSQADWEGQFF
TRBD2 - TRBJ2-1 17 TRBV7-2 TGTGCCAGCAGCTTAGTATTCGCGCGGGGGGGCCTAGATGAGCAGTTCTTC CASSLVFARGGLDEQFF
TRBD2 - TRBJ2-1 15 TRBV14 TGTGCCAGCAGCCAAGATGTATCGGGGGGTGATGAGCAGTTCTTC CASSQDVSGGDEQFF
- - TRBJ2-2 13 TRBV2 TGTGCCAGCAGTGTCGGGAACACCGGGGAGCTGTTTTTT CASSVGNTGELFF
- - TRBJ1-6 14 TRBV19 TGTGCCAGTAGTAGGCAGGGGAAAGGTTCACCCCTCCACTTT CASSRQGKGSPLHF
TRBD1 - TRBJ2-5 13 TRBV30 TGTGCCTGCGAGGGGGCCCCGCGGGCGGGCCAGTACTTC CACEGAPRAGQYF
TRBD1 once TRBJ2-7 17 TRBV6-1 TGTGCCAGCAGTGAAAATCTGGGGACAGGCCACTCCTACGAGCAGTACTTC CASSENLGTGHSYEQYF
TRBD1 - TRBJ2-5 15 TRBV4-1 TGCGCCAGCAGCCTCCCCTACAGGGGGGTCGAGACCCAGTACTTC CASSLPYRGVETQYF
- - TRBJ2-5 15 TRBV7-9 TGTGCCAGCAGCTTAGAGGGGATGGGATGGGAGACCCAGTACTTC CASSLEGMGWETQYF
TRBD1 - TRBJ2-7 15 TRBV3-1/TRBV3-2 TGTGCCAGCAGCCAGGGAGGGACAGGGCGCTACGAGCAGTACTTC CASSQGGTGRYEQYF
- - TRBJ2-5 14 TRBV5-6 TGTGCCAGCAGCTTGGATCGGACTCAAGAGACCCAGTACTTC CASSLDRTQETQYF
TRBD1 - TRBJ1-2 14 TRBV7-9 TGTGCCAGCAGCCCAGCCTGGACAGGGGGTGGCTACACCTTC CASSPAWTGGGYTF
- - TRBJ1-4 18 TRBV18 TGTGCCAGCTCACCGGGACGCCCGGGAGGTATAGCTAATGAAAAACTGTTTTTT CASSPGRPGGIANEKLFF
TRBD1 - TRBJ1-3 16 TRBV19 TGTGCCAGTAATGGGGGGACAGGGGGATACGGAAACACCATATATTTT CASNGGTGGYGNTIYF
TRBD1 - TRBJ2-7 13 TRBV18 TGTGCCAGCCACTCGGGACAGGGCGGCGAGCAGTACTTC CASHSGQGGEQYF
TRBD2 - TRBJ2-7 16 TRBV5-1 TGCGCCAGCAGCTCTCGACACAGCGGGGGACACTACGAGCAGTACTTC CASSSRHSGGHYEQYF
- - TRBJ1-1 14 TRBV7-2 TGTGCCAGCAGCCCCCTCAGCGGGGACACTGAAGCTTTCTTT CASSPLSGDTEAFF
TRBD1 - TRBJ2-2 15 TRBV9 TGTGCCAGCAGCGTAGTAGGGGGCAACACCGGGGAGCTGTTTTTT CASSVVGGNTGELFF
- - TRBJ1-1 13 TRBV13 TGTGCCAGTAATCAGGGCGCGGGGACTGAAGCTTTCTTT CASNQGAGTEAFF
TRBD2 once TRBJ2-7 16 TRBV3-1/TRBV3-2 TGTGCCAGCAGCCAAGGGACTAGCGGGGGTCGTTACGAGCAGTACTTC CASSQGTSGGRYEQYF
- - TRBJ2-2 13 TRBV9 TGTGCCAGCAGCGTAGTCCCACAGGGGGAGCTGTTTTTT CASSVVPQGELFF
- - TRBJ1-6 13 TRBV7-2 TGTGCCAGCAGCTCTTCAGGGCATTCACCCCTCCACTTT CASSSSGHSPLHF
- - TRBJ2-2 17 TRBV9 TGTGCCAGCAGCGTAGCCCCGGGGTGGCCGAACACCGGGGAGCTGTTTTTT CASSVAPGWPNTGELFF
TRBD2 once TRBJ2-1 10 TRBV20-1 TGCAGTGCTGGACTAGCAGAGCAGTTCTTC CSAGLAEQFF
- - TRBJ1-6 16 TRBV5-1 TGCGCCAGCAGCTTGGCCGGCGGGTCGAATACTTCACCCCTCCACTTT CASSLAGGSNTSPLHF
- - TRBJ1-5 13 TRBV19 TGTGCCAGTGGGGCGCCGGGCAATCAGCCCCAGCATTTT CASGAPGNQPQHF
TRBD2 - TRBJ2-7 15 TRBV7-2 TGTGCCAGCAGCTTAGCGCCTAAGCGGGGGAACGAGCAGTACTTC CASSLAPKRGNEQYF
TRBD1 - TRBJ1-6 14 TRBV6-1 TGTGCCAGCAGTGAGACAGGGGTTAGTTCACCCCTCCACTTT CASSETGVSSPLHF
TRBD1 - TRBJ2-5 15 TRBV19 TGTGCCAGTAGTACAGACAGGGGGTGGGATGAGACCCAGTACTTC CASSTDRGWDETQYF
- - TRBJ1-2 13 TRBV6-5 TGTGCCAGCAGTTTAGGGGTCAACTATGGCTACACCTTC CASSLGVNYGYTF
- - TRBJ2-3 14 TRBV24-1 TGTGCCACCAGTTCGGCAGGGGACACAGATACGCAGTATTTT CATSSAGDTDTQYF
TRBD2 - TRBJ2-2 17 TRBV7-8 TGTGCCAGCAGCCCTTATAGCGGGGGGCTGCGAACCGGGGAGCTGTTTTTT CASSPYSGGLRTGELFF
TRBD1 - TRBJ1-2 15 TRBV5-4 TGTGCCAGCAGCTCTCGATTACAGGGGGCGTATGGCTACACCTTC CASSSRLQGAYGYTF
TRBD1 - TRBJ2-2 16 TRBV5-4 TGTGCCAGCAGCCCCGGGGGACAGGGTACCGCCGGGGAGCTGTTTTTT CASSPGGQGTAGELFF
- - TRBJ1-3 11 TRBV3-1/TRBV3-2 TGTGCCAGCAGCCTCGGGTCCACCATATATTTT CASSLGSTIYF
TRBD2 - TRBJ2-3 18 TRBV6-2/TRBV6-3 TGTGCCAGCAGTTACCGGACTACTAGCGGGGCGCGTAAAGATACGCAGTATTTT CASSYRTTSGARKDTQYF